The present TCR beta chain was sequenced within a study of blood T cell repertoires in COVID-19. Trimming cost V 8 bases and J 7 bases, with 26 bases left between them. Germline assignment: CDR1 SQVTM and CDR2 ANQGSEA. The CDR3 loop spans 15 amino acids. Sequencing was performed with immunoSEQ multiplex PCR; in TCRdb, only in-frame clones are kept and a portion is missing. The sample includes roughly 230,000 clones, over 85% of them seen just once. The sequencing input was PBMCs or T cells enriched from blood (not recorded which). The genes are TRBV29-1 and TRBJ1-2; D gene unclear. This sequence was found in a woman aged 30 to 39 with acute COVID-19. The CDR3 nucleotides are TGCAGCACGCGCAGTCTGACCGAAACATCAGGTGGCTACACCTTC. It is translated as CSTRSLTETSGGYTF.